One and the same sample provided the 9 T cell receptor beta chains below, sequenced in a study of identical twins. TCRdb reprocessed the 5' RACE reads with MiXCR, giving one entry per CDR3 protein. The table lists some 760,000 distinct CDR3 sequences, roughly 18% of them singletons. The sample also formed part of further work on T cells expressing NK-cell markers.

The sample comprised PBMCs. The receptors were sampled from a woman younger than 35 in good health.

The rearrangement uses TRBV12-5 and TRBJ2-7; D remains unclear. Germline-derived CDR1 and CDR2 are LGHNT and FRNRAP. CDR3 length equals 11 residues. V was pared by 4 bases and J by 5 bases, with 6 bases between. DNA of the CDR3: TGTGCTAGTGGTTCATCGAACGAGCAGTACTTC. It translates to CASGSSNEQYF. The full variable domain, in which reference TRBV12-5 and TRBJ2-7 provide the parts outside the CDR3, is DARVTQTPRHKVTEMGQEVTMRCQPILGHNTVFWYRQTMMQGLELLAYFRNRAPLDDSGMPKDRFSAEMPDATLATLKIQPSEPRDSAVYFCASGSSNEQYFGPGTRLTVT.

V is TRBV18 and J is TRBJ2-1, with TRBD2 matching over 7 bases. Germline V gene data show CDR1 as KGHSH and CDR2 as LQKENI. This CDR3 has 14 residues. The trim removed 4 bases at V and 5 bases at J, leaving 5 bases unmatched. The CDR3 nucleotides are TGTGCCAGCTCACTTCTGGGGGGGGACAATGAGCAGTTCTTC. This translates into CASSLLGGDNEQFF. Drawing the rest from reference TRBV18 and TRBJ2-1, the complete variable domain is NAGVMQNPRHLVRRRGQEARLRCSPMKGHSHVYWYRQLPEEGLKFMVYLQKENIIDESGMPKERFSAEFPKEGPSILRIQQVVRGDSAAYFCASSLLGGDNEQFFGPGTRLTVL.

Only a few counts were recorded for this clonotype. This chain links TRBV2 with TRBJ1-6, with 10 bases that match TRBD1. The V gene end was trimmed by 2 bases and the J gene end by 9 bases; junction bases not matched to a gene: 4. CDR1 is SNHLY and CDR2 is FYNNEI in the germline V gene. This CDR3 is 15 amino acids long. This CDR3 is CASSERTGGSSPLHF. CDR3 in DNA: TGTGCCAGCAGTGAAAGGACAGGGGGGAGTTCACCCCTCCACTTT.

The chain has TRBV12-3 or TRBV12-4 and TRBJ1-2; the match to TRBD1 covers 7 bases. Trimming removed 4 bases from V and 7 bases from J; junction bases left unmatched: 6. The CDR3 covers 13 residues. The CDR3 here is CASSYQGEAGYTF. CDR3 bases: TGTGCCAGCAGTTATCAGGGGGAGGCTGGCTACACCTTC.

Concerning this clonotype: A read error is possible here, since a much larger clone lies one base away. This chain uses TRBV12-3 or TRBV12-4 with TRBJ2-3; no firm D call. Trimming took 6 bases from V and 5 from J, leaving 6 bases between them. This CDR3 is built from 11 residues. CDR3 coding DNA: TGTGCCAGCAGCCCCAAAGATACGCAGTATTTT. Protein sequence: CASSPKDTQYF.

In this sample, this clonotype turned up a few times. This chain links TRBV29-1 with TRBJ1-3; D call uncertain. In germline, CDR1 is SQVTM, CDR2 ANQGSEA. This CDR3 is 14 amino acids long. V gave up 5 bases and J gave up 0 bases, with 11 bases separating them. CDR3 region: CSVRTASSGNTIYF. The CDR3 nucleotides are TGCAGCGTTCGGACGGCGAGCTCTGGAAACACCATATATTTT. The full variable domain, with the rest looked up from reference TRBV29-1 and TRBJ1-3, is SAVISQKPSRDICQRGTSLTIQCQVDSQVTMMFWYRQQPGQSLTLIATANQGSEATYESGFVIDKFPISRPNLTFSTLTVSNMSPEDSSIYLCSVRTASSGNTIYFGEGSWLTVV.

The rearrangement joins TRBV7-2 to TRBJ2-2, with 8 bases fitting TRBD2. CDR1 is SGHTA and CDR2 is FQGNSA in the germline V gene. V shed 8 bases, J shed 5 bases, and the junction held 10 bases outside the gene matches. The CDR3 runs to 15 residues. CDR3 protein: CASGLGGLATGELFF. The CDR3 region has the DNA TGTGCCAGCGGCCTGGGAGGACTAGCAACCGGGGAGCTGTTTTTT.

This chain joins TRBV5-6 and TRBJ2-3; maybe TRBD2 (5 bases). Germline loops: CDR1 SGHDT, CDR2 YYEEEE. This CDR3 has 12 amino acids. The ends were cut back, 4 bases at V and 8 bases at J, with 11 bases in the middle. In DNA, the CDR3 is TGTGCCAGCAGCCTAGCTTCTGGTACGCAGTATTTT. It is translated as CASSLASGTQYF. Drawing the rest from reference TRBV5-6 and TRBJ2-3, the complete variable domain is DAGVTQSPTHLIKTRGQQVTLRCSPKSGHDTVSWYQQALGQGPQFIFQYYEEEERQRGNFPDRFSGHQFPNYSSELNVNALLLGDSALYLCASSLASGTQYFGPGTRLTVL.

This clonotype was picked up a small number of times. The chain links TRBV3-1 to TRBJ1-1, with D perhaps matching TRBD1 (6 bases). The germline gives CDR1 LGHDT, CDR2 YNNKEL (reference sequence). This CDR3 region has 14 residues. V lost 4 bases and J lost 5, with 14 bases in between. CDR3 protein: CASSLRGYETEAFF. CDR3 nucleotides: TGTGCCAGCAGCCTCAGGGGTTATGAAACTGAAGCTTTCTTT.